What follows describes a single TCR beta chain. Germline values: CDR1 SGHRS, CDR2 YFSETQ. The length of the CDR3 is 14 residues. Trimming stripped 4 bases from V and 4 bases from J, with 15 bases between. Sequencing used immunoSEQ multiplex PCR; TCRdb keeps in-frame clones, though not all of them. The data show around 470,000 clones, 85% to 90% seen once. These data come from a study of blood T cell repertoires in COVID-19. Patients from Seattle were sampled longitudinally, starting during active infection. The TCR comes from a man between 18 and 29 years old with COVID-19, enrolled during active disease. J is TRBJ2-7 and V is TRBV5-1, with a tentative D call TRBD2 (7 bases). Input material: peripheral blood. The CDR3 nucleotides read TGCGCCAGCAGCCCGACGGGGGGCTTATACGAGCAGTACTTC. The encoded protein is CASSPTGGLYEQYF. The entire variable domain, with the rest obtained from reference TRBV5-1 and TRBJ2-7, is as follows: KAGVTQTPRYLIKTRGQQVTLSCSPISGHRSVSWYQQTPGQGLQFLFEYFSETQRNKGNFPGRFSGRQFSNSRSEMNVSTLELGDSALYLCASSPTGGLYEQYFGPGTRLTVT.